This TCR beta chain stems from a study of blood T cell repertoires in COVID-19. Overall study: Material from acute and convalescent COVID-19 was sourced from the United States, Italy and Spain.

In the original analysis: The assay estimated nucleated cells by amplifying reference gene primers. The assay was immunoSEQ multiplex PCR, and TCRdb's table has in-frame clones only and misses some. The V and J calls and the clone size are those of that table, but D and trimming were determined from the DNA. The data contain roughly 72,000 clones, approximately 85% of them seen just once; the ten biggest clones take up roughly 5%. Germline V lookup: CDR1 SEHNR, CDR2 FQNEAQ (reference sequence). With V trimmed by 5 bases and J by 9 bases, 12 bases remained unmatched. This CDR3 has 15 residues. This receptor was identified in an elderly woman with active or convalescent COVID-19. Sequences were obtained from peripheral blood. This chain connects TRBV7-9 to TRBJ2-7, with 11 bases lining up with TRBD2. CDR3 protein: CASSRSGRAPVGQYF. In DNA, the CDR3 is TGTGCCAGCAGCCGTAGCGGGAGGGCTCCGGTAGGGCAGTACTTC.